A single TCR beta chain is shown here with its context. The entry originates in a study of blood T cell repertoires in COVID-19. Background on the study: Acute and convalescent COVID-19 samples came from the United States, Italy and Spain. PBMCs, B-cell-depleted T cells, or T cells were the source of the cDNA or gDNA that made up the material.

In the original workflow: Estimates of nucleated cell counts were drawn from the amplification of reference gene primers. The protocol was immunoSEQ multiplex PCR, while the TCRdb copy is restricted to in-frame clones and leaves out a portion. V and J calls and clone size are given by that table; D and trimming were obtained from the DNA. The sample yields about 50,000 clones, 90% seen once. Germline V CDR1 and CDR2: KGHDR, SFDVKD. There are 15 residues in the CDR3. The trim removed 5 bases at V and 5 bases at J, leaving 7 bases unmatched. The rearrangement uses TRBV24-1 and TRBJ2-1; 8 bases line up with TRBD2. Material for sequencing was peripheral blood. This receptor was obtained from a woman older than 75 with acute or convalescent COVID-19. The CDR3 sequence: CATSGDPGLDNEQFF. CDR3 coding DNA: TGTGCCACCAGTGGTGACCCGGGACTAGACAATGAGCAGTTCTTC.